This section outlines one T cell receptor beta chain sequence together with its context. Its antigen is unknown. Base qualities were left out, and no much larger clone turns up one base away. The germline V gene (reference sequence) gives CDR1 as MNHEY and CDR2 as SMNVEV. The CDR3 covers 14 residues, taking in both the cysteine and the phenylalanine. Only the CDR3 part of the read is kept: 42 bases, read in frame from the first base. The V end loses 8 bases and the J end loses 2 bases, and a stretch of 12 bases separates them. The CDR3 regions of human TCRbeta chains were analyzed by immunosequencing. In the source study's methods: TCRs in the repertoires were matched against a reference library of SARS-CoV-2-specific TCRs that had been generated with the MIRA antigen-specificity platform. Breadth meant the fraction of unique TCRs that were SARS-CoV-2-associated, whereas depth meant the fraction of total T cells that were SARS-CoV-2-associated. Each spike-specific TCR was assigned to its reactive spike region and to a CD4 or CD8 class using the MIRA data. Log10-transformed breadth and depth values were compared by one-way ANOVA with Sidak's multiple comparisons tests. What TCRdb holds here is the immuneACCESS table cut down to in-frame rearrangements. Part of the clones is not present; checked against another copy, under half of the missing clones reflect an unresolved V gene, and the others are unexplained. That table is the source of V, J and clone size, and D and trimming were worked out from the DNA. This sample lists 200,000 or so clones; approximately 93% were detected once. Roughly 1% of the sample is in the top ten clones.

The data originate from a study of T cell responses to AZD1222 COVID-19 vaccine (dated by TCRdb to the early 2020s). Study-level background: TCR sequencing covered 233 trial participants: 207 given two doses of AZD1222 and about 26 given two doses of MenACWY control vaccine. Trial participants were enrolled by age into 18-55, 56-69 and 70-plus year subgroups, with 148, 28 and 57 TCR-sequenced participants respectively. What the work shows at the level of the full study, not this receptor alone: Epitopes outside the regions mutated in the B.1.351 and B.1.1.7 variants were reportedly recognized by nearly half of the unique spike-specific TCRs. In the small 56-69-year group, the increase in depth fell short of significance, most likely because of low power. Only five to seven AZD1222 recipients were SARS-CoV-2 seropositive at baseline, limiting conclusions about previously exposed vaccinees. Participants were mostly white British, with more females than males. The authors suggested clonal diversity may have been underestimated. A significant rise in spike-specific TCR breadth and depth was observed after two AZD1222 doses relative to day 0 and relative to MenACWY recipients. CD4 TCRs associated with the vaccine covered the entire spike protein, and the dominant responses were in regions 160-218 and 743-854. No day 14 peak-response samples were available, so repertoires were characterized only after the peak T cell response.

The sample's time point label, decoded: about 28 days (+/-7) after the second vaccine dose. AZD1222 recipients with second doses at about 4 weeks or about 12 weeks were pooled, because spike-specific TCR depth and breadth did not differ between schedules. Samples from vaccinated people were obtained from the UK trials COV001 and COV002, which included a single-blind randomized controlled phase 2/3 trial of AZD1222 (ChAdOx1 nCoV-19) in healthy adults. For TCRbeta chain sequencing, PBMC samples from trial participants were taken at day 0 and at day 28 after the second dose. This specimen was peripheral blood, taken 28 days after the second AZD1222 dose. The rearranged chain carries TRBV27 and TRBJ1-4; the D region possibly corresponds to TRBD1 (5 bases align). This TCR derives from an adult who received the AZD1222 COVID-19 vaccine. The CDR3 in this case is CASCPRDTNEKLFF. The base sequence is TGTGCCAGCTGCCCCCGGGACACTAATGAAAAACTGTTTTTT.